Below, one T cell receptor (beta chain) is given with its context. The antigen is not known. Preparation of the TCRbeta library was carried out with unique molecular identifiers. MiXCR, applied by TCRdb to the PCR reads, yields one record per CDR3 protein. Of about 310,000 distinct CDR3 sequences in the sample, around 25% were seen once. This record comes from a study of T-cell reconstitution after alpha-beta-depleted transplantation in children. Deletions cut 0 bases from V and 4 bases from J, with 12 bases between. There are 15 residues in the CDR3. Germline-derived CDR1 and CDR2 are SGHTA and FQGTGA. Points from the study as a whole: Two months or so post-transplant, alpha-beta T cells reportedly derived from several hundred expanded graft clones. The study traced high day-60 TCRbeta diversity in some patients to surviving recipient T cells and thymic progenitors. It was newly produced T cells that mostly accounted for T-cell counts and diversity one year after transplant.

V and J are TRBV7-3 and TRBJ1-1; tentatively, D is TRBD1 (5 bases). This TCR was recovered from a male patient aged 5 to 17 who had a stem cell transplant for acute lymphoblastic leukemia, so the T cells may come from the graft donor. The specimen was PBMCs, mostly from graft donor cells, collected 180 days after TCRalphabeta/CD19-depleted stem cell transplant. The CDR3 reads CASSLTSGMGTEAFF. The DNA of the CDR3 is TGTGCCAGCAGCTTAACGTCAGGGATGGGCACTGAAGCTTTCTTT.